This section outlines one T cell receptor (beta chain) sequence together with its context. The entry originates in a study of control samples from healthy donors and cancer patients. V lost 3 bases and J 4 bases, leaving 11 bases between the germline ends. Germline assignment: CDR1 SGHVS and CDR2 FNYEAQ. This CDR3 contains 14 residues. Produced via immunoSEQ multiplex PCR; TCRdb's table is partial and in-frame only. Among approximately 220,000 clones, roughly 94% were seen once, and the ten largest hold over 1.2%. This receptor was identified in a man in his fifties in good health. The chain combines TRBV7-6 with TRBJ2-3, with D tentatively TRBD2 (5 bases). Material: blood. The CDR3 DNA is TGTGCCAGCAGCTTCGTCGACGGGGCAGATACGCAGTATTTT. Protein sequence: CASSFVDGADTQYF.